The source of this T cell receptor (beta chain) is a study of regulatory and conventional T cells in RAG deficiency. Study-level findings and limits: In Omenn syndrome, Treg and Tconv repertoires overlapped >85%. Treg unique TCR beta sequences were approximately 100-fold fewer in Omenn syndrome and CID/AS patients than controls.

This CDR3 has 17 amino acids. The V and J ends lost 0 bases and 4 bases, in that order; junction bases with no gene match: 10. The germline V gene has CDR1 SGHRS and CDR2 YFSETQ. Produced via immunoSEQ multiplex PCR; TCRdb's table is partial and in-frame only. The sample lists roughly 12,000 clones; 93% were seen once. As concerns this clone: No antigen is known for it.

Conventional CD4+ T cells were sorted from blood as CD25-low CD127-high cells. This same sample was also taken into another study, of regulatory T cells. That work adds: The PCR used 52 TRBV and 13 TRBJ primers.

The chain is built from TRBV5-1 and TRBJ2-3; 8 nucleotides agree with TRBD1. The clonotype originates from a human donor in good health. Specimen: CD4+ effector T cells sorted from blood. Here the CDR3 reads CASSLASIQGAADTQYF. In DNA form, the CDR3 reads TGCGCCAGCAGCTTGGCGTCCATTCAGGGGGCAGCAGATACGCAGTATTTT.